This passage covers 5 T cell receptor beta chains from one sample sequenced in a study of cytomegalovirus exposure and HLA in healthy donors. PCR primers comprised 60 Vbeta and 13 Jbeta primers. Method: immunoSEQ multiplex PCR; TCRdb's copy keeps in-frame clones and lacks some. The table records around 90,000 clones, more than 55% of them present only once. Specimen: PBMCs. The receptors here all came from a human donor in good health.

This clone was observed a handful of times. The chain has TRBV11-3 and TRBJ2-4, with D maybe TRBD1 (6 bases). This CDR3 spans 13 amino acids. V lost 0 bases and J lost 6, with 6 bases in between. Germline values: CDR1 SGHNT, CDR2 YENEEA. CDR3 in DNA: TGTGCCAGCAGCTTAGAGGACAGAAACATTCAGTACTTC. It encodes CASSLEDRNIQYF.

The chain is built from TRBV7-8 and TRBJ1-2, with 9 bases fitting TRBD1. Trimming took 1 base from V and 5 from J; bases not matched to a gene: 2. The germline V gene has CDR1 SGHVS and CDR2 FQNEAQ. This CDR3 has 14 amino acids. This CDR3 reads CASSLGTGAYGYTF. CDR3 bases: TGTGCCAGCAGCTTAGGGACAGGGGCTTATGGCTACACCTTC.

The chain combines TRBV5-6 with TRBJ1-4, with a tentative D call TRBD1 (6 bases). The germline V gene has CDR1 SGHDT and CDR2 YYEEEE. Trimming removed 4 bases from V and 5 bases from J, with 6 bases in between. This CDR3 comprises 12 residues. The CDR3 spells CASSQGNEKLFF. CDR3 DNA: TGTGCCAGCAGCCAGGGGAATGAAAAACTGTTTTTT.

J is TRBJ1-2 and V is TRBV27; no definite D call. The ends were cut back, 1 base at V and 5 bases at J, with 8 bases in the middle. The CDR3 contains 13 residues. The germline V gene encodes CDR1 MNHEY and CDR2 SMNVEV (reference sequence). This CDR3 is CASSLYPKYGYTF. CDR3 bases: TGTGCCAGCAGTTTATATCCCAAATATGGCTACACCTTC.

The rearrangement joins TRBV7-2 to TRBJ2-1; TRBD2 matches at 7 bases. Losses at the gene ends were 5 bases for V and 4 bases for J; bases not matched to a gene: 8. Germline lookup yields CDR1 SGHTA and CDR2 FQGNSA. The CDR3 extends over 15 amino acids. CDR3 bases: TGTGCCAGCAGCATAGGGACTAACCGATACAATGAGCAGTTCTTC. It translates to CASSIGTNRYNEQFF.